This is a list of T cell receptor beta chains from one sample in a study of T-cell memory formation after mild COVID-19. TCRdb re-called the 5' RACE reads with MiXCR, one entry per CDR3 protein. This sample has tens of thousands of distinct CDR3 sequences, with just under 7.5% found just once. Sequences were obtained from PBMCs or a T cell subset sorted from them (not recorded which). These receptors all come from an adult woman who had mild COVID-19 (a few samples of this study predate the infection). Cell type and time point are not known. Both conserved end residues are part of each CDR3.

J | V | CDR3
TRBJ1-1 | TRBV5-1 | CASSLNWVTEAFF
TRBJ2-3 | TRBV20-1 | CSALQGGRTDTQYF
TRBJ2-7 | TRBV3-1 | CASSGGGNYEQYF
TRBJ2-7 | TRBV5-1 | CASSLYDETYEQYF
TRBJ2-7 | TRBV5-4 | CASSSVSYEQYF
TRBJ1-1 | TRBV4-2 | CASSQDHTGAGAEAFF
TRBJ1-1 | TRBV16 | CASSQDRGNTEAFF
TRBJ2-7 | TRBV20-1 | CSAPAGLAGLNYEQYF
TRBJ2-1 | TRBV12-3/TRBV12-4 | CASSGARTAQLSSYNEQFF
TRBJ1-3 | TRBV12-3/TRBV12-4 | CASSLDRGPGNTIYF
TRBJ2-1 | TRBV4-2 | CASSQAGTSGINEQFF
TRBJ1-1 | TRBV27 | CASSLYGGANTEAFF
TRBJ2-7 | TRBV20-1 | CSANRDTSYEQYF
TRBJ2-3 | TRBV29-1 | CSVSPSTSSDTQYF
TRBJ1-2 | TRBV27 | CASSPFSDPARYTF
TRBJ2-5 | TRBV9 | CASSVGGLDNQETQYF
TRBJ1-1 | TRBV20-1 | CSATPLGNTEAFF
TRBJ2-1 | TRBV19 | CASSSGRVFNEQFF
TRBJ2-3 | TRBV20-1 | CSARDPRGDTQYF
TRBJ1-5 | TRBV4-1 | CASSRIQGGEPQHF
TRBJ2-7 | TRBV5-1 | CASSLVGGSYEQYF
TRBJ2-5 | TRBV7-2 | CASSWGGLAGIQETQYF
TRBJ2-1 | TRBV2 | CASSRGDYNEQFF
TRBJ2-3 | TRBV7-2 | CASSLQLLGGLTDTQYF
TRBJ2-5 | TRBV5-1 | CASSSTSGGPQETQYF
TRBJ2-7 | TRBV6-2/TRBV6-3 | CASTEKSYEQYF
TRBJ2-1 | TRBV11-1 | CASRWGGTYNEQFF
TRBJ2-3 | TRBV7-9 | CASRDGMTDTQYF
TRBJ2-7 | TRBV4-2 | CASSQEFAGGPEQYF
TRBJ2-2 | TRBV27 | CASSLNLVGSITGELFF
TRBJ2-1 | TRBV28 | CASSPGTGFFEQFF